This T cell receptor (beta chain) came from a study of STAT3 mutations in large granular lymphocyte leukemia. General study points: Every T-LGLL patient had at least one immunodominant TCRbeta clonotype.

V was pared by 10 bases and J by 14 bases, with 15 bases between. Looked up from germline, CDR1 is MGHDK and CDR2 is SYGVNS. CDR3 length: 10 residues. Here immunoSEQ multiplex PCR was the method, and the copy in TCRdb shows in-frame clones only, minus some. The table records fewer than 20,000 clones, about four fifths of them present only once. About this clone: As yet, its antigen is unknown.

This receptor was obtained from a man aged 50-60 years with T-cell large granular lymphocyte leukemia. Some clones in this sample may be carry-over from other donors' samples. The sequenced sample was peripheral blood mononuclear cells. The chain joins TRBV25-1 to TRBJ2-1; TRBD1 might be the D (5 bases). In DNA form, the CDR3 reads TGTGCCACCCAAGGGGCAGGGAAGTTCTTC. Amino acids: CATQGAGKFF.